The source of this TCR beta chain is a study of molecular identifiers for immune sequencing clone quantification. Overall study findings and caveats: Effector cells had over 98% of their molecules in clones above 20 RNA copies, while naive cells had under 1%.

Listed TCR primers and previously described methods were used for bulk TCR libraries. TCRdb reprocessed the PCR reads via MiXCR and lists one record per CDR3 protein. The sample has some 590,000 distinct CDR3 sequences, 25% seen once; the top ten hold about 0.81%. Isolation of naive CD8 T cells was achieved by sorting on a CD8+CD4-CCR7+CD45RA+ phenotype. CDR3 length equals 16 residues. V lost 5 bases and J 4 bases, leaving 21 bases between the germline ends. Germline assignment: CDR1 SEHNR and CDR2 FQNEAQ (reference sequence). This clonotype was seen many times. Its antigen remains unknown. The sample taken for sequencing was naive CD8+ T cells from blood, with Jurkat cell RNA spiked in. As to subset: FACS-sorted CD8+CD4-CCR7+CD45RA+ naive T cells. The chain is built from TRBV7-9 and TRBJ2-7; TRBD1 is a possible D gene (7 bases). The TCR comes from a human donor in good health. Some libraries in this study had Jurkat cell RNA spiked in. Here the CDR3 reads CASSPRSAGGWYEQYF. CDR3 nucleotides: TGTGCCAGCAGCCCCCGGTCGGCAGGGGGGTGGTACGAGCAGTACTTC. The variable domain in full, with the rest retrieved from reference TRBV7-9 and TRBJ2-7, is DTGVSQNPRHKITKRGQNVTFRCDPISEHNRLYWYRQTLGQGPEFLTYFQNEAQLEKSRLLSDRFSAERPKGSFSTLEIQRTEQGDSAMYLCASSPRSAGGWYEQYFGPGTRLTVT.